This T cell receptor beta chain originates from a study of persistence of HIV-infected CD4 T cells. The immunoSEQ assay was version 4, run in survey mode. Generated by immunoSEQ multiplex PCR, the TCRdb table keeps only in-frame clones and is missing some. The sample yields some 30,000 clones, roughly 71% seen once. Cells were stimulated with overlapping HIV-1 Gag 15-mer peptides. Sorting of responding CD4+ T cells relied on upregulated CD40 ligand together with CD69. This clone occurred a few times. The antigen is undetermined. CDR3 length: 15 residues. Trimming removed 7 bases from V and 2 bases from J, with 14 bases in between. The germline V gene encodes CDR1 LNHDA and CDR2 SQIVND (reference sequence).

The receptor was derived from an adult man with HIV who was CMV-seropositive. The chain employs TRBV19 and TRBJ2-2; D could derive from TRBD1 or TRBD2 (5 bases each). The sample consisted of CD4+ T cells sorted from PBMCs after roughly 18-hour stimulation, taken from a patient who received antiretroviral therapy. CDR3 residues: CASTRDHANTGELFF. The DNA of the CDR3 is TGTGCCAGTACCCGGGACCACGCTAACACCGGGGAGCTGTTTTTT.